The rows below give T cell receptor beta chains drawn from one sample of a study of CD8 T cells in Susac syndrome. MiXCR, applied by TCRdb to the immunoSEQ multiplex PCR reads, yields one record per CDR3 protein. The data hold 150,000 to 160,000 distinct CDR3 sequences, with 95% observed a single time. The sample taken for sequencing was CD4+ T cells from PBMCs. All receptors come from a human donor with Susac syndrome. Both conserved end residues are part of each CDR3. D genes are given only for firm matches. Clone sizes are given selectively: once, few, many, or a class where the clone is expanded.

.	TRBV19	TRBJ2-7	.	CASSIPGAYEQYF	TGTGCCAGTAGTATCCCCGGAGCCTACGAGCAGTACTTC
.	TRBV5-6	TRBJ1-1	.	CASSFTGRNTEAFF	TGTGCCAGCAGCTTCACAGGGAGGAACACTGAAGCTTTCTTT
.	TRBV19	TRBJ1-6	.	CASNEGLIQSPLHF	TGTGCCAGTAACGAGGGTCTAATTCAGTCACCCCTCCACTTT
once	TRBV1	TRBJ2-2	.	CTSSLLAGGFTGELFF	TGCACCAGCAGTCTGCTAGCGGGGGGGTTCACCGGGGAGCTGTTTTTT
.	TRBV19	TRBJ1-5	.	CATDRGTDQPQHF	TGTGCCACCGATCGGGGGACCGATCAGCCCCAGCATTTT
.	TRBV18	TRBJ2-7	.	CASSPEPPEQYF	TGTGCCAGCTCACCCGAGCCCCCGGAGCAGTACTTC
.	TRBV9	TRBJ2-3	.	CASSGGMGVTDTQYF	TGTGCCAGCAGCGGGGGGATGGGGGTCACAGATACGCAGTATTTT
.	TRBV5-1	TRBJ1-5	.	CASSLTSASNQPQHF	TGCGCCAGCAGCTTGACCTCGGCTAGCAATCAGCCCCAGCATTTT
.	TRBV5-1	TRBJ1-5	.	CASIMFRALGNQPQHF	TGCGCCAGCATTATGTTCAGGGCGTTGGGCAATCAGCCCCAGCATTTT
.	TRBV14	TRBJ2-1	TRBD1	CASKSMTGGSYNEQFF	TGTGCCAGCAAAAGCATGACAGGGGGCTCCTACAATGAGCAGTTCTTC
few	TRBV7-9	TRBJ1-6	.	CASSLNSPLHF	TGTGCCAGCAGCTTGAATTCACCCCTCCACTTT
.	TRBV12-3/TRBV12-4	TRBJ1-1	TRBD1	CASSRGTAEAFF	TGTGCCAGCAGCCGCGGGACAGCTGAAGCTTTCTTT
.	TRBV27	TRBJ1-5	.	CASSFNNQPQHF	TGTGCCAGCAGTTTCAACAATCAGCCCCAGCATTTT
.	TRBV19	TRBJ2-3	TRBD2	CASSMRYGTSGGANADTQYF	TGTGCCAGTAGTATGAGGTACGGGACTAGCGGGGGGGCCAATGCAGATACGCAGTATTTT
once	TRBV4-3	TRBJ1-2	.	CASSRSRARPDRYGYTF	TGCGCCAGCAGCCGATCCCGAGCGCGTCCGGACCGCTATGGCTACACCTTC
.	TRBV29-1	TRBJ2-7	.	CSVENDEQYF	TGCAGCGTTGAAAACGACGAGCAGTACTTC
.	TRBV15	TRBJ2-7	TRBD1	CATSRGDRGLEQYF	TGTGCCACCAGCAGAGGGGACAGGGGGCTCGAGCAGTACTTC
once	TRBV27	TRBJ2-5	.	CASKARGAETQYF	TGTGCCAGCAAGGCCCGGGGGGCGGAGACCCAGTACTTC
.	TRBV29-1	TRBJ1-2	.	CSVGQDEGGYTF	TGCAGCGTTGGCCAGGACGAAGGTGGCTACACCTTC
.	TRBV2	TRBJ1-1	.	CASRTGGGGTEAFF	TGTGCCAGCAGGACGGGGGGCGGGGGCACTGAAGCTTTCTTT
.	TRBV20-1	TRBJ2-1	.	CSAPLRAPSNEQFF	TGCAGTGCTCCACTCCGTGCTCCTAGCAATGAGCAGTTCTTC
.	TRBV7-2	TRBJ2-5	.	CASSGGREGETQYF	TGTGCCAGCAGCGGAGGACGGGAAGGAGAGACCCAGTACTTC
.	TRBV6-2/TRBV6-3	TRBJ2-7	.	CASRQHIDSYSYEQYF	TGTGCCAGCAGACAGCATATCGACAGTTACTCCTACGAGCAGTACTTC
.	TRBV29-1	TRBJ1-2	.	CSVGGYGYTF	TGCAGCGTTGGGGGCTATGGCTACACCTTC
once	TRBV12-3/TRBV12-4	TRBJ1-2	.	CASIPAGTAGGYTF	TGTGCCAGCATCCCGGCGGGGACTGCGGGGGGCTACACCTTC
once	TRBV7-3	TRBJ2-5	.	CASSFDGGRGETQYF	TGTGCCAGCAGCTTTGACGGGGGGCGCGGAGAGACCCAGTACTTC
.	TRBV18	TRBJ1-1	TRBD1	CASSPPDRGLNTEAFF	TGTGCCAGCTCACCACCGGACAGGGGACTGAACACTGAAGCTTTCTTT
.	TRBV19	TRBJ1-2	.	CASLRDTNYGYTF	TGTGCCAGTCTCAGGGACACTAACTATGGCTACACCTTC
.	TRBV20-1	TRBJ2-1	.	CSARVPRTDEQFF	TGCAGTGCTAGAGTACCCCGTACGGATGAGCAGTTCTTC
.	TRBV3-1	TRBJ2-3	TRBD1	CASSVRTGGTDTQYF	TGTGCCAGCAGCGTAAGGACAGGGGGCACAGATACGCAGTATTTT
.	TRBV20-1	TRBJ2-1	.	CSAGGGEGYNEQFF	TGCAGTGCCGGAGGGGGAGAAGGGTACAATGAGCAGTTCTTC
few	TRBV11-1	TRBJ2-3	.	CASRRDGEFLDTQYF	TGTGCCAGCCGCCGGGACGGGGAATTCCTAGATACGCAGTATTTT
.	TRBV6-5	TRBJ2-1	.	CASRRQGGSDEQFF	TGTGCCAGCAGACGCCAGGGAGGAAGCGATGAGCAGTTCTTC
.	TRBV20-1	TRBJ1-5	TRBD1	CSATRTGGGQPQHF	TGCAGTGCTACCCGGACAGGGGGCGGTCAGCCCCAGCATTTT
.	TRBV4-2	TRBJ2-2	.	CASSQDMAGHTGELFF	TGTGCCAGCAGCCAAGATATGGCGGGGCACACCGGGGAGCTGTTTTTT
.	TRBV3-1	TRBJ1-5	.	CASSQGRLGQPQHF	TGTGCCAGCAGCCAAGGTCGCCTGGGGCAGCCCCAGCATTTT
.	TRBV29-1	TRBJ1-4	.	CSVTQGGEKLFF	TGCAGCGTTACACAGGGAGGTGAAAAACTGTTTTTT
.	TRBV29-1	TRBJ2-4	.	CSVADRDLAKNIQYF	TGCAGCGTGGCCGACAGGGACTTAGCCAAAAACATTCAGTACTTC
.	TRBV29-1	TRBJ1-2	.	CSSGTLNYGYTF	TGCAGTTCCGGGACACTTAACTATGGCTACACCTTC
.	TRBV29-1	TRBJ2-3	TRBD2	CSVQAGGPTDTQYF	TGCAGCGTTCAAGCGGGGGGGCCAACAGATACGCAGTATTTT
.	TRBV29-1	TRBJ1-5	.	CSAVGGTGNQPQHF	TGCAGCGCGGTGGGAGGTACGGGCAATCAGCCCCAGCATTTT
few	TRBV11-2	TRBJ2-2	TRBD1	CASSLRQGGTGELFF	TGTGCCAGCAGCTTGAGACAGGGCGGCACCGGGGAGCTGTTTTTT
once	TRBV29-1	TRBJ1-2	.	CSVMELYGYTF	TGCAGCGTTATGGAGCTTTATGGCTACACCTTC
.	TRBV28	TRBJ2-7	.	CASSLEGNEQYF	TGTGCCAGCAGTTTGGAGGGGAACGAGCAGTACTTC
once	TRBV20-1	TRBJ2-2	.	CSVTRLGELFF	TGCAGTGTTACTAGGTTGGGGGAGCTGTTTTTT
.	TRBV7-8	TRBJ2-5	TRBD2	CASSLRWTSGGETQYF	TGTGCCAGCAGCCTAAGGTGGACTAGCGGGGGGGAGACCCAGTACTTC
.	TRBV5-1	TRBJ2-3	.	CASSLEGARTDTQYF	TGCGCCAGCAGCTTGGAAGGCGCCCGCACAGATACGCAGTATTTT
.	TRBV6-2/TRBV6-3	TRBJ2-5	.	CASSPKTSGTQYF	TGTGCCAGCAGCCCGAAGACCTCGGGGACCCAGTACTTC
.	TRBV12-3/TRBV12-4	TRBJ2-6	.	CASSSGRGVANVLTF	TGTGCCAGCAGTTCGGGACGGGGTGTAGCCAACGTCCTGACTTTC
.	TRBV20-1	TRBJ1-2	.	CSARVGNNPTGYTF	TGCAGTGCTAGAGTTGGAAACAACCCGACGGGCTACACCTTC
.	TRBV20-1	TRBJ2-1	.	CSAMTGTPSDEQFF	TGCAGTGCTATGACCGGGACTCCCTCCGATGAGCAGTTCTTC